This T cell receptor beta chain originates from a study of blood T cell repertoires in COVID-19. Study summary: The United States, Italy and Spain provided the acute and convalescent COVID-19 samples. The cDNA or gDNA used as material had been derived from T cells, B-cell-depleted T cells, or PBMCs.

Ages ranged from about 18 to 89 years, with residence in about two dozen US areas. Two negative PCRs, clearance, or symptom resolution characterized the recovered Cohort 3 donors. The data were produced by immunoSEQ multiplex PCR, yet TCRdb's version contains in-frame clones alone and is incomplete. In the table there are about 310,000 clones, about nine tenths of which are singletons. CDR3 length: 14 amino acids. Material for sequencing was PBMCs or T cells enriched from blood (not recorded which). The TCR was taken from a man aged 55-75 years who had recovered from COVID-19. The chain is built from TRBV21-1 and TRBJ1-1. TRBV21-1 is marked as a pseudogene. CDR3 coding DNA: TGTGCCAGCAGCAATCCCCGGGGGTACACTGAAGCTTTCTTT. Translated: CASSNPRGYTEAFF.